What follows are 30 T cell receptor beta chains derived from one specimen sequenced in a study of T cells after yellow fever vaccination. TCRdb re-analysed the 5' RACE reads in MiXCR, keeping a single row per CDR3 protein. The repertoire holds 620,000 or so distinct CDR3 sequences, with about a sixth as singletons. The sequencing here drew on PBMCs, taken less than 6 days after the first yellow fever vaccination. Receptor source: a man in his late teens or twenties who received the YFV17D yellow fever vaccine.

This chain connects TRBV14 to TRBJ2-3, with 14 positions matching TRBD2. The J segment lost 2 bases and the V segment lost 4 bases, leaving 8 bases of the junction unmatched. The germline V gene has CDR1 SGHDN and CDR2 FVKESK. This CDR3 spans 18 amino acids. The CDR3 nucleotides are TGTGCCAGCAGCCCCGGACTAGCGGGGGGCTCATCCACAGATACGCAGTATTTT. This encodes CASSPGLAGGSSTDTQYF.

The chain combines TRBV30 with TRBJ1-4; possibly TRBD1 for D (6 bases). CDR3 length: 15 amino acids. Trimming took 3 bases from V and 4 from J, leaving 15 bases between them. Germline values: CDR1 GTSNPN, CDR2 SVGIG (reference sequence). The CDR3 DNA follows: TGTGCCTGGAGCGAGTGGAGGACAGATAATGAAAAACTGTTTTTT. It codes for CAWSEWRTDNEKLFF. The full variable domain, completed using reference TRBV30 and TRBJ1-4, is SQTIHQWPATLVQPVGSPLSLECTVEGTSNPNLYWYRQAAGRGLQLLFYSVGIGQISSEVPQNLSASRPQDRQFILSSKKLLLSDSGFYLCAWSEWRTDNEKLFFGSGTQLSVL.

The chain recombines TRBV18 with TRBJ2-7; no firm D call. CDR3 length: 15 amino acids. The germline V gene encodes CDR1 KGHSH and CDR2 LQKENI. V lost 2 bases and J 7 bases, leaving 18 bases between the germline ends. The CDR3 here is CASSPDSPEFWEQYV. The CDR3, as DNA: TGTGCCAGCTCACCAGACTCTCCAGAGTTTTGGGAGCAGTACGTC.

As DNA, the CDR3 is TGCGCCAGCAGCTTGGGGGCGTCCCATCACCGTAGGAACGAGCAGTACTTC. As protein: CASSLGASHHRRNEQYF. V gene TRBV5-1 combines with J gene TRBJ2-7, with D unresolved. V lost 0 bases and J 5 bases, leaving 21 bases between the germline ends. The CDR3 is made up of 17 amino acids. From germline, CDR1 is SGHRS and CDR2 YFSETQ.

This clonotype was found many times. The J gene is TRBJ2-5, the V gene TRBV5-1; 9 nucleotides line up with TRBD1. Looked up from germline, CDR1 is SGHRS and CDR2 is YFSETQ. This CDR3 has 15 amino acids. Germline trimming cut 4 bases from V and 4 bases from J; bases unmatched to any gene: 8. The CDR3 nucleotides are TGCGCCAGCAGCACACAGGGGGCGGACGGAGAGACCCAGTACTTC. This translates into CASSTQGADGETQYF.

This clonotype appeared a few times. The chain employs TRBV4-1 and TRBJ2-1; possibly TRBD1 for D (7 bases). The V gene lost 2 bases and the J gene lost 8 bases, with 13 bases spanning the gap. Per the germline V gene, CDR1 is MGHRA and CDR2 is YSYEKL. The CDR3 runs 14 residues. CDR3 coding DNA: TGCGCCAGCAGCCAAAAACAGGGGACTCATGAGCAGTTCTTC. It encodes CASSQKQGTHEQFF.

This sequence joins TRBV5-1 and TRBJ2-5; D unresolved. Germline loops: CDR1 SGHRS, CDR2 YFSETQ. The length of the CDR3 is 14 residues. V lost 6 bases and J lost 0, with 12 bases in between. The CDR3 sequence: CASKVGSNQETQYF. DNA of the CDR3: TGCGCCAGCAAGGTCGGAAGCAACCAAGAGACCCAGTACTTC.

This clonotype was picked up a small number of times. The gene calls are TRBV27 and TRBJ2-1; D ambiguous. CDR3 length: 12 amino acids. Deletions cut 5 bases from V and 7 bases from J, with 9 bases between. Per the germline V gene, CDR1 is MNHEY and CDR2 is SMNVEV (reference sequence). CDR3 sequence reads: CASSTGKNEQFF. Here the CDR3 DNA reads TGTGCCAGCAGTACGGGCAAGAATGAGCAGTTCTTC.

The chain recombines TRBV12-5 with TRBJ1-1, with TRBD1 as a possible D gene (5 bases). Germline lookup yields CDR1 LGHNT and CDR2 FRNRAP. The CDR3 has 14 residues. Trimming took 4 bases from V and 8 from J, leaving 17 bases between them. CDR3 protein: CASGSQPGPREAFF. DNA of the CDR3: TGTGCTAGTGGTTCGCAACCGGGACCACGAGAAGCTTTCTTT.

The rearrangement uses TRBV29-1 and TRBJ2-6, with D unresolved. Trimming left V 7 bases short and J 4 bases short, with 14 bases between. The CDR3 loop spans 14 amino acids. Germline lookup yields CDR1 SQVTM and CDR2 ANQGSEA. The CDR3 protein is CSAVVGSGANVLTF. The CDR3 DNA sequence: TGCAGCGCCGTAGTAGGGTCAGGGGCCAACGTCCTGACTTTC.

This clonotype has more than one count but fewer than ten. This chain links TRBV5-1 with TRBJ2-1; 7 bases agree with TRBD2. V lost 0 bases, J lost 10 bases, and 13 bases stayed unmatched. This CDR3 spans 16 amino acids. CDR1 and CDR2 from the germline V gene are SGHRS and YFSETQ. CDR3 residues: CASSLVREFMLDEQFF. The CDR3 bases are TGCGCCAGCAGCTTGGTGCGGGAGTTTATGCTGGACGAGCAGTTCTTC.

This clonotype was counted between two and nine times. V gene TRBV29-1 combines with J gene TRBJ1-1; 8 nucleotides agree with TRBD1. Germline V gene lookup returns CDR1 SQVTM and CDR2 ANQGSEA. The CDR3 has 13 amino acids. The junction had 5 bases not matched to a gene; V was cut back by 7 bases and J by 1 base. For the CDR3, the DNA is TGCAGCGCTGACAGGGGAGAGAACACTGAAGCTTTCTTT. Protein: CSADRGENTEAFF. Complete variable domain (other parts from reference TRBV29-1 and TRBJ1-1): SAVISQKPSRDICQRGTSLTIQCQVDSQVTMMFWYRQQPGQSLTLIATANQGSEATYESGFVIDKFPISRPNLTFSTLTVSNMSPEDSSIYLCSADRGENTEAFFGQGTRLTVV.

This clonotype has ten or more counts. The rearrangement links TRBV6-1 to TRBJ1-4, with 8 bases fitting TRBD1. Germline loops: CDR1 MNHNS, CDR2 SASEGT. The CDR3 is 14 amino acids. V lost 5 bases, J lost 4 bases, and 3 bases stayed unmatched. CDR3 amino acids: CASSQDRGNEKLFF. CDR3 nucleotide sequence: TGTGCCAGCAGTCAAGACAGGGGTAATGAAAAACTGTTTTTT.

The chain couples TRBV7-9 to TRBJ2-3; D gene unclear. Germline V gives CDR1 SEHNR, CDR2 FQNEAQ (reference sequence). There are 14 residues in the CDR3. V was shortened by 0 bases and J by 5 bases, with 9 bases between the two germline ends. CDR3 sequence: CASSLAGDEDTQYF. The CDR3 DNA reads TGTGCCAGCAGCTTAGCAGGTGATGAAGATACGCAGTATTTT.

This chain uses TRBV7-8 with TRBJ2-7; 7 bases are shared with TRBD1. This CDR3 has 13 residues. Per germline, CDR1 SGHVS and CDR2 FQNEAQ. The V gene end was trimmed by 7 bases and the J gene end by 4 bases; junction bases not matched to a gene: 7. Written as DNA, the CDR3 is TGTGCCAGCACTCAGAAGGGGGCTTACGAGCAGTACTTC. This translates into CASTQKGAYEQYF.

This clonotype was recorded a few times. The V call is TRBV20-1, the J call TRBJ1-6; perhaps TRBD1 as D (6 bases). Deletions cut 0 bases from V and 4 bases from J, with 19 bases between. Germline V gives CDR1 DFQATT, CDR2 SNEGSKA (reference sequence). The CDR3 is made up of 18 amino acids. CDR3 sequence (DNA): TGCAGTGCTAGAGATGCCCGAGCTCTTCAGGGGTATAATTCACCCCTCCACTTT. Amino acids: CSARDARALQGYNSPLHF.

The V gene is TRBV2, the J gene TRBJ2-7, with TRBD2 as a possible D gene (6 bases). Per the germline V gene, CDR1 is SNHLY and CDR2 is FYNNEI. The CDR3 is 15 amino acids. Trimming took 1 base from V and 2 from J, leaving 12 bases between them. CDR3: CASSEEGWGAYEQYV. CDR3 sequence (DNA): TGTGCCAGCAGTGAAGAGGGCTGGGGGGCCTACGAGCAGTACGTC.

The chain couples TRBV21-1 to TRBJ1-6; the listed D gene, TRBD1, was not tested against the DNA. TRBV21-1 is assigned pseudogene status. The CDR3 spans 14 residues. In DNA form, the CDR3 reads TGTGCCAGCAGCATACAAGGGGGGGATTCACCCCTCCACTTT. This translates into CASSIQGGDSPLHF.

The rearrangement uses TRBV7-3 and TRBJ2-7; TRBD1 matches 7 bases. Unmatched junction bases numbered 2, after V lost 3 bases and J lost 3 bases. The CDR3 sequence is 13 residues long. Germline V gene sequence: CDR1 SGHTA, CDR2 FQGTGA. This CDR3 reads CASSFDRDYEQYF. The CDR3 DNA follows: TGTGCCAGCAGCTTTGACAGGGACTACGAGCAGTACTTC.

This clonotype appeared many times. CDR3 in amino acids: CASSRIAGSGGEQFF. The CDR3 region has the DNA TGTGCCAGCAGTCGTATAGCGGGTTCTGGCGGTGAGCAGTTCTTC. The chain uses TRBV6-1 and TRBJ2-1, with 7 bases fitting TRBD2. In germline, CDR1 is MNHNS, CDR2 SASEGT. The length of the CDR3 is 15 residues. The ends lost 5 bases at V and 9 bases at J; junction bases unmatched: 13.

The V call is TRBV7-9, the J call TRBJ2-3; possible D gene TRBD1, 6 bases. Germline V gene lookup returns CDR1 SEHNR and CDR2 FQNEAQ (reference sequence). Deletions cut 2 bases from V and 3 bases from J, with 15 bases between. This CDR3 comprises 16 residues. CDR3 protein: CASSLSFRGVTDTQYF. The CDR3 DNA reads as TGTGCCAGCAGCTTATCTTTCAGGGGAGTAACAGATACGCAGTATTTT.

The chain links TRBV7-9 to TRBJ2-3; maybe TRBD1 (5 bases). V lost 4 bases and J 2 bases, leaving 10 bases between the germline ends. CDR3 size: 14 residues. CDR1 SEHNR and CDR2 FQNEAQ come from the germline V gene (reference sequence). The CDR3 region is CASSSAGFTDTQYF. The CDR3 DNA reads TGTGCCAGCAGCTCAGCAGGGTTCACAGATACGCAGTATTTT.

The chain combines TRBV29-1 with TRBJ2-7; D uncertain. The CDR3 totals 14 residues. The ends were cut back, 1 base at V and 0 bases at J, with 10 bases in the middle. Germline CDR1 SQVTM, CDR2 ANQGSEA. As DNA, the CDR3 is TGCAGCGTTGAAGGCGCTTGGAGCTCCTACGAGCAGTACTTC. As protein: CSVEGAWSSYEQYF.

This clonotype was seen more than once but under ten times. J is TRBJ2-1 and V is TRBV7-6, with 14 bases fitting TRBD2. The ends lost 6 bases at V and 0 bases at J; junction bases unmatched: 4. Germline V gene data show CDR1 as SGHVS and CDR2 as FNYEAQ. The CDR3 sequence is 17 residues long. CDR3 in DNA: TGTGCCAGCAGTCAGGGGACTAGCGGGAGCTCCTACAATGAGCAGTTCTTC. Translation: CASSQGTSGSSYNEQFF.

This clonotype was detected a few times. The gene calls are TRBV11-3 and TRBJ2-1; D not resolved. Germline V gene data show CDR1 as SGHNT and CDR2 as YENEEA. This CDR3 contains 12 residues. V dropped 4 bases and J dropped 7 bases, with 8 bases sitting between them. CDR3 in amino acids: CASSYRRNEQFF. The CDR3 region has the DNA TGTGCCAGCAGCTATAGGCGTAATGAGCAGTTCTTC.

The V gene is TRBV27, the J gene TRBJ2-7; a weak D match, TRBD2 (6 bases). The CDR3 length is 15 residues. The germline V gene encodes CDR1 MNHEY and CDR2 SMNVEV (reference sequence). V lost 8 bases, J lost 2 bases, and 19 bases lay in between. The DNA for the CDR3 is TGTGCCAGCGGTGGGTGGGCGGGGTCAGCCTACGAGCAGTACTTC. Translating gives CASGGWAGSAYEQYF.

The V gene is TRBV11-2, the J gene TRBJ2-3; 7 bases match TRBD2. Germline V gives CDR1 SGHAT, CDR2 FQNNGV. V shed 4 bases and J 6 bases; nucleotides not matched to a gene: 10. There are 15 residues in the CDR3. CDR3 loop: CASSSQRGPDDTQYF. As DNA, the CDR3 is TGTGCCAGCAGCTCTCAGCGGGGACCTGATGATACGCAGTATTTT.

This clonotype has a handful of counts. The DNA for the CDR3 is TGCAGTGCTAGGGTTTGGGAGCCTCAAGAGACCCAGTACTTC. Encoded protein: CSARVWEPQETQYF. The chain recombines TRBV20-1 with TRBJ2-5, with D perhaps TRBD2 (5 bases). V was pared by 3 bases and J by 2 bases, with 13 bases between. Germline CDR1 is DFQATT and CDR2 is SNEGSKA (reference sequence). CDR3 length: 14 amino acids.

The chain couples TRBV6-5 to TRBJ1-5; D might be TRBD1 (6 bases). Trimming removed 6 bases at V and 11 bases at J, with 20 bases between. Germline CDR1 reads MNHEY; CDR2 reads SVGAGI. This CDR3 comprises 14 residues. The CDR3 region is CASSTDRFFRSQHF. CDR3 coding DNA: TGTGCCAGCAGCACCGACAGGTTCTTTAGGTCCCAGCATTTT.

This chain joins TRBV5-1 and TRBJ2-2; D uncertain. Germline CDR1 SGHRS, CDR2 YFSETQ. With 0 bases removed from V and 11 bases from J, the gap between germline ends came to 5 bases. This CDR3 is built from 11 residues. CDR3 protein: CASSLASELFF. In DNA form, the CDR3 reads TGCGCCAGCAGCTTGGCCAGTGAGCTGTTTTTT.